A single T cell receptor (beta chain) is shown here with its context. Germline V gene lookup returns CDR1 MNHEY and CDR2 SMNVEV (reference sequence). This CDR3 has 18 amino acids. V lost 1 base and J lost 2; bases outside the gene matches: 5. Sequencing of TCR beta drew on CD8+ and CD4+ T cells from blood. TEMRA cells were FACS-enriched, with CD8+ and CD4+ T cells isolated negatively. The data are from a study of CD8 T cells in Susac syndrome. When the RNA was reverse transcribed, random hexamers were used with an input of roughly 0.45 to 1 ug. A single record per CDR3 protein comes from TCRdb applying MiXCR to the immunoSEQ multiplex PCR reads. The table shows 75,000 to 100,000 distinct CDR3 sequences, with roughly 93% occurring only once.

V gene TRBV27 combines with J gene TRBJ2-1; 13 bases are shared with TRBD2. Sequencing used CD8+ T cells from PBMCs. The sequence was collected from a human donor in good health. The CDR3 DNA is TGTGCCAGCAGTTTATTGACGACTAGCGGGGGGACCTACAATGAGCAGTTCTTC. Translation gives CASSLLTTSGGTYNEQFF.